This entry features one T cell receptor delta chain sequence. The antigen is undetermined. The CDR3 has 24 residues. V trimming: 0 bases; J trimming: 0 bases; junction bases outside the gene matches: 22. CDR1 is TSWWSYY, CDR2 QGS, per germline. TCR cDNA was made from PBMC RNA with gamma- and delta-chain-specific primers. TCRdb fed the RT-PCR reads into CATT to redo clone calling. The sample includes roughly 1,300 delta-chain clones, about a third seen only once; the top ten take roughly 8.9%. The source of the sample is a study of delta chains in infants with herpesvirus infections. Whole-study context: A public fetal Vdelta1/Vgamma8 clonotype was sought in postnatally CMV-infected infants. Study observations and caveats: A few infants infected before 120 days plus one congenital case had the public Vdelta1 clonotype.

The clonotype was recovered from a human donor who was a Ugandan infant, either HIV-exposed or HIV-unexposed (not recorded which). The sample here was peripheral blood, taken at time point 2 of longitudinal follow-up. The chain has TRDV1 and TRDJ1, with 13 bases fitting TRDD3. CDR3 DNA: TGTGCTCTTGGGGAACTTTCGATTGGTACGTTACTACTGGGGGATACGCCGTACACCGATAAACTCATCTTT. This gives the protein CALGELSIGTLLLGDTPYTDKLIF.